The present T cell receptor (beta chain) was sequenced within a study of blood T cell repertoires in COVID-19. Study information: The study drew acute and convalescent COVID-19 samples from the United States, Italy and Spain. T cells, B-cell-depleted T cells, or PBMCs supplied cDNA or gDNA.

In the study's own analysis: Amplification from reference gene primers served as the basis for estimated nucleated cell counts. The repertoire was sequenced with immunoSEQ multiplex PCR; TCRdb's copy has only in-frame clones and lacks some. From that table come the V and J calls and clone size; the DNA was used to work out D and trimming. The repertoire has around 100,000 clones, approximately 92% of them found once; the top ten carry approximately 30%. The specimen sequenced was peripheral blood. The TCR was taken from a woman older than 75 with acute or convalescent COVID-19.

CDR3 DNA: TGTGCCAGCAGTCGGGGGGCAGAGACCCAGTACTTC. Translating gives CASSRGAETQYF. The chain couples TRBV6-5 to TRBJ2-5, with a tentative D call TRBD2 (7 bases). The CDR3 is 12 residues long. The germline V and J ends were trimmed by 5 bases and 4 bases, with 8 bases remaining between them. Germline-derived CDR1 and CDR2 are MNHEY and SVGAGI.